This T cell receptor (beta chain) originates from a study of metastatic and nonmetastatic thyroid tumors. Background on the study: Repertoire data that came from the blood and tumor or nodule tissue of malignant and benign thyroid patients were compared.

V lost 4 bases, J lost 6 bases, and 11 bases stayed unmatched. Germline CDR1 LGHDT, CDR2 YNNKEL (reference sequence). This CDR3 is built from 17 residues. Regarding the study as a whole: Reportedly, malignant thyroid tumors had significantly higher TCR beta diversity than benign nodules, in blood and tumor.

How the authors handled the data: The study built a papillary thyroid cancer distant-metastasis classifier from CDR3 differences across clinicopathological groups. Through MiXCR, TCRdb re-clonotyped the PCR reads. For this entry, the V and J calls and clone size follow TCRdb and not the study's own pipeline. The repertoire includes under 20,000 clones, under 30% of them detected once, and 22% sits in the top ten. None of the patients had undergone any treatment ahead of thyroid surgery. This clone was counted many times. Its specificity is not known. Sequencing was done on a sample of tumor tissue. V and J are TRBV3-1 and TRBJ2-3, with 12 bases identical to TRBD2. The TCR originated in a female donor with papillary thyroid cancer or a benign thyroid nodule (not recorded which). Some clones in this sample may be carry-over from other donors' samples. CDR3 loop: CASSLKSTSGGRDTQYF. The DNA of the CDR3 is TGTGCCAGCAGCCTCAAGTCGACTAGCGGGGGAAGGGATACGCAGTATTTT.